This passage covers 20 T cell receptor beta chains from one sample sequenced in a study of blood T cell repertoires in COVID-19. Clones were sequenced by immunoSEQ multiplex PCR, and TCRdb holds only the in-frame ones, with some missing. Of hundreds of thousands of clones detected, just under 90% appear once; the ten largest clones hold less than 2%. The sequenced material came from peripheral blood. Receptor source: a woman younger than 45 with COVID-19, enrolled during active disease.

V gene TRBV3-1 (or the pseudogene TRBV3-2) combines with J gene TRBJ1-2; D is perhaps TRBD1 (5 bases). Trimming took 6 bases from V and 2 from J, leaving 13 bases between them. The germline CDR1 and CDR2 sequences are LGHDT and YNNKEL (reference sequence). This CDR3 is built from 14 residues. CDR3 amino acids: CASRPRAANYGYTF. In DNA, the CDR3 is TGTGCCAGCAGACCCAGGGCGGCGAACTATGGCTACACCTTC.

CDR3 protein: CAWMGGENTGELFF. The CDR3 nucleotides are TGTGCCTGGATGGGAGGGGAGAACACCGGGGAGCTGTTTTTT. This chain uses TRBV30 with TRBJ2-2; 7 nucleotides line up with TRBD2. The junction had 3 bases not matched to a gene; V was cut back by 4 bases and J by 1 base. This CDR3 has 14 amino acids. CDR1 and CDR2 from the germline V gene are GTSNPN and SVGIG (reference sequence). Variable domain in full (rest from reference TRBV30 and TRBJ2-2): SQTIHQWPATLVQPVGSPLSLECTVEGTSNPNLYWYRQAAGRGLQLLFYSVGIGQISSEVPQNLSASRPQDRQFILSSKKLLLSDSGFYLCAWMGGENTGELFFGEGSRLTVL.

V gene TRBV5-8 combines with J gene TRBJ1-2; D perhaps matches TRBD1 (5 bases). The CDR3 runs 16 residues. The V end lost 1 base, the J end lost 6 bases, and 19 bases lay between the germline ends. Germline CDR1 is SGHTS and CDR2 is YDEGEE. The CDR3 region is CASSLSRGRSGDGYTF. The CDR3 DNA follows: TGTGCCAGCAGCTTGTCTAGGGGAAGATCGGGGGATGGCTACACCTTC.

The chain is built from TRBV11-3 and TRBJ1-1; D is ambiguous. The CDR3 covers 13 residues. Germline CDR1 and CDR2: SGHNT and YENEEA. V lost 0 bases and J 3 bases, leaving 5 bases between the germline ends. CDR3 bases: TGTGCCAGCAGCTTAGATGCGTACACTGAAGCTTTCTTT. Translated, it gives CASSLDAYTEAFF.

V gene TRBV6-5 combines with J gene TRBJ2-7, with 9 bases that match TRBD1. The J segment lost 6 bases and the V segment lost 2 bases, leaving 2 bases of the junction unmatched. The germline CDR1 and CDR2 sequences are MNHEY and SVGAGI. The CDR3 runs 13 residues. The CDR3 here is CASSYDRGGEQYV. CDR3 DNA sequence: TGTGCCAGCAGTTACGACAGGGGGGGCGAGCAGTACGTC.

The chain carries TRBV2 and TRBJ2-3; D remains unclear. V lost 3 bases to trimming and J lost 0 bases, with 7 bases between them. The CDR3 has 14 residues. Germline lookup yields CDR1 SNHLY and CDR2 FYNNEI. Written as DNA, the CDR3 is TGTGCCAGCAGTGACCAGGATAGCACAGATACGCAGTATTTT. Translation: CASSDQDSTDTQYF.

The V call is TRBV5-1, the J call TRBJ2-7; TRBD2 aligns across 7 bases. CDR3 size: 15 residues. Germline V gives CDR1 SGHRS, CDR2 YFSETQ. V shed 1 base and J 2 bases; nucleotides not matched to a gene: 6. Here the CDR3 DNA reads TGCGCCAGCAGCTTGCCGGGCAGCGGGGCCTACGAGCAGTACTTC. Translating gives CASSLPGSGAYEQYF.

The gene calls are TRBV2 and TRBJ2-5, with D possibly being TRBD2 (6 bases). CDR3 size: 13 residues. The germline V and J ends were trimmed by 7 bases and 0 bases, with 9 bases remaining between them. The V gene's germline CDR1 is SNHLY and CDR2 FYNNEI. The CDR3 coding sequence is TGTGCCAGCACGGAGGGGTACCAAGAGACCCAGTACTTC. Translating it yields CASTEGYQETQYF.

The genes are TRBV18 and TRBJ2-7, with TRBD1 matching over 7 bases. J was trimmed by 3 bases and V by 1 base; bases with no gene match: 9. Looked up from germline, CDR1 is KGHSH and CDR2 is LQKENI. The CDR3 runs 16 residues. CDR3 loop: CASSPQLGQSNYEQYF. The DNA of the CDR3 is TGTGCCAGCTCACCACAGCTGGGACAGTCGAACTACGAGCAGTACTTC.

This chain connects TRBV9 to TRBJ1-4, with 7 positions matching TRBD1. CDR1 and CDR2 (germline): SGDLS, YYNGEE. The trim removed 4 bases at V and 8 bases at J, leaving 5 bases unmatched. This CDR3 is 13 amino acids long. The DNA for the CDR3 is TGTGCCAGCAGCCAGGGGGGACCCGAAAAACTGTTTTTT. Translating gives CASSQGGPEKLFF.

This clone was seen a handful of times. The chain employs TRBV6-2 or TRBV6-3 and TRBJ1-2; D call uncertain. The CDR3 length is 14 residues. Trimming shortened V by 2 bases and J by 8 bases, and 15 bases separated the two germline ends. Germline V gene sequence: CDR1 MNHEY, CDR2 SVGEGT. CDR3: CASSYDEGLRGYTF. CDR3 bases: TGTGCCAGCAGTTACGACGAGGGTCTGAGAGGCTACACCTTC.

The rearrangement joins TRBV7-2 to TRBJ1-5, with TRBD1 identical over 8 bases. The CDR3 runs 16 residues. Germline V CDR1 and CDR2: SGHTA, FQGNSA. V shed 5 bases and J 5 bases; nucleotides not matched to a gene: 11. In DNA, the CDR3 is TGTGCCAGCAGCCCATTCACAGGGGGAGGCGATCAGCCCCAGCATTTT. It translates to CASSPFTGGGDQPQHF.

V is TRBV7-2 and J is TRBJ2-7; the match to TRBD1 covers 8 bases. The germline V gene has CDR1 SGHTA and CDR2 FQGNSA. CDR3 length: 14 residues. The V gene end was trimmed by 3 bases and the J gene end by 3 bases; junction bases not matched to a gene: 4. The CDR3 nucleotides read TGTGCCAGCAGCTTCCAGGGGGCGAGCTACGAGCAGTACTTC. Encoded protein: CASSFQGASYEQYF.

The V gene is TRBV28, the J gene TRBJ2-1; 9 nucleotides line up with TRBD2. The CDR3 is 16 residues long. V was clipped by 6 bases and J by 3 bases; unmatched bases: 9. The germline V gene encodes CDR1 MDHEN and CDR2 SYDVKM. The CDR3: CASSSPLAGFYNEQFF. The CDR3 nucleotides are TGTGCCAGCAGCTCGCCCCTAGCGGGATTCTACAATGAGCAGTTCTTC.

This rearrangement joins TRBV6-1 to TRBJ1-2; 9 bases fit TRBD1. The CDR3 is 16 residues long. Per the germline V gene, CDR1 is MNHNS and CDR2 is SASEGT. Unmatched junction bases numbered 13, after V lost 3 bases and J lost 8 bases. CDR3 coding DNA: TGTGCCAGCAGTGATGGTACCCGGGACAGGGCGGGCGGCTACACCTTC. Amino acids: CASSDGTRDRAGGYTF.

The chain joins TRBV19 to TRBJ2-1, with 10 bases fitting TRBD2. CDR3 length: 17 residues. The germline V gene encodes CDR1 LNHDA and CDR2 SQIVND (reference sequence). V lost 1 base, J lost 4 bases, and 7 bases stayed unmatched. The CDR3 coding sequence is TGTGCCAGTAGTATAGCATCGCGGACTAGCGGTTACAATGAGCAGTTCTTC. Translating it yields CASSIASRTSGYNEQFF.

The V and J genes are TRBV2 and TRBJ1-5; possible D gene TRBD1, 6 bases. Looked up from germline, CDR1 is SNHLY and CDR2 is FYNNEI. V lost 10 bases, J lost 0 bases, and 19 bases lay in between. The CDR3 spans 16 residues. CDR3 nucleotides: TGTGCCACAGCAGGGGATGGGGCAGCTAGCAATCAGCCCCAGCATTTT. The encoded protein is CATAGDGAASNQPQHF.

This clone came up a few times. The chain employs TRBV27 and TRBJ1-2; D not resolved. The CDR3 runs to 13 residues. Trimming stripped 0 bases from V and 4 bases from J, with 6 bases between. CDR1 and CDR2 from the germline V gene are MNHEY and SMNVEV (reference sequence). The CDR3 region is CASSLSGGYGYTF. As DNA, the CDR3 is TGTGCCAGCAGTTTATCCGGTGGCTATGGCTACACCTTC.

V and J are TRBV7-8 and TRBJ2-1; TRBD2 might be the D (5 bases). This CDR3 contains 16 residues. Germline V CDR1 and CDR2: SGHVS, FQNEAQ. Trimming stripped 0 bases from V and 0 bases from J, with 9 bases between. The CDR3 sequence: CASSLARVSSYNEQFF. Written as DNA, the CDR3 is TGTGCCAGCAGCTTAGCGCGGGTTAGCTCCTACAATGAGCAGTTCTTC. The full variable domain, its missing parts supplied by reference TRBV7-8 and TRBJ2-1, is GAGVSQSPRYKVAKRGQDVALRCDPISGHVSLFWYQQALGQGPEFLTYFQNEAQLDKSGLPSDRFFAERPEGSVSTLKIQRTQQEDSAVYLCASSLARVSSYNEQFFGPGTRLTVL.

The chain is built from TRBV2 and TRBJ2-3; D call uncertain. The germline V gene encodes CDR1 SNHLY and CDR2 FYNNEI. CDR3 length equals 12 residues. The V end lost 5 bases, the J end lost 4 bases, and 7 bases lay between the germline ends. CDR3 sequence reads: CASSTNADTQYF. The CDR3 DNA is TGTGCCAGCAGTACTAATGCAGATACGCAGTATTTT.